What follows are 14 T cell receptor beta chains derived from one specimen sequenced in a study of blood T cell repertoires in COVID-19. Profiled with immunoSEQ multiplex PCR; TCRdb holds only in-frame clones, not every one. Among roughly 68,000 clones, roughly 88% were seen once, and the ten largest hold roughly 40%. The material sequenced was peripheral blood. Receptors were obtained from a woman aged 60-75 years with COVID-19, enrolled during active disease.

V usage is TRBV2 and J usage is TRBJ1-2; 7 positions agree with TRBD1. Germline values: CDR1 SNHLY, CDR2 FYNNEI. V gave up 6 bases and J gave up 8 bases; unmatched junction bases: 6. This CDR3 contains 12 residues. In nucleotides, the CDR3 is TGTGCCAGCAGCGGACAGGTGACGGGCTACACCTTC. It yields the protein CASSGQVTGYTF.

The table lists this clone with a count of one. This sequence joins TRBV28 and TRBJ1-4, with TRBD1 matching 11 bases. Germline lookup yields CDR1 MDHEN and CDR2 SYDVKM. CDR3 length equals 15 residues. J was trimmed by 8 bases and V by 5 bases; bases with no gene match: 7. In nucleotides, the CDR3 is TGTGCCAGCAGTCCAAGGACAGGGGGCAGGGAAAAACTGTTTTTT. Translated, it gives CASSPRTGGREKLFF. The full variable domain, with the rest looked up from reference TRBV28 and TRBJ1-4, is DVKVTQSSRYLVKRTGEKVFLECVQDMDHENMFWYRQDPGLGLRLIYFSYDVKMKEKGDIPEGYSVSREKKERFSLILESASTNQTSMYLCASSPRTGGREKLFFGSGTQLSVL.

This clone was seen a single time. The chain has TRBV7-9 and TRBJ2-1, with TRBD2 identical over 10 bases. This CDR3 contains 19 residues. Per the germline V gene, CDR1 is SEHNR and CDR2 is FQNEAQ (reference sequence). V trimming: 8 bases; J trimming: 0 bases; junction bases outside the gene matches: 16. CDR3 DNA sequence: TGTGCCAGCCACAAACCCTGGCTAGCGGGGGCCATCTCCTACAATGAGCAGTTCTTC. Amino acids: CASHKPWLAGAISYNEQFF.

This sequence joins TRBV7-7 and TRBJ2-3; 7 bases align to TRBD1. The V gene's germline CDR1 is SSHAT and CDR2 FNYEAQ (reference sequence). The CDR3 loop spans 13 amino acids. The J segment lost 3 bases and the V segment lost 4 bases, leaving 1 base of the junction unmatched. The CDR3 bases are TGTGCCAGCAGCTCAGGGGGAACAGATACGCAGTATTTT. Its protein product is CASSSGGTDTQYF.

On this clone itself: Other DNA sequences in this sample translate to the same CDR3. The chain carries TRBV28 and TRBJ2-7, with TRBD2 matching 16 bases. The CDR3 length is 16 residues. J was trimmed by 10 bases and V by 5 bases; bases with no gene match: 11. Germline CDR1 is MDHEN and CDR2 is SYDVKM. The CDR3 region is CASSLPPGTSGREQYF. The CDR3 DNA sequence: TGTGCCAGCAGTCTCCCTCCGGGGACTAGCGGGAGGGAACAGTACTTC.

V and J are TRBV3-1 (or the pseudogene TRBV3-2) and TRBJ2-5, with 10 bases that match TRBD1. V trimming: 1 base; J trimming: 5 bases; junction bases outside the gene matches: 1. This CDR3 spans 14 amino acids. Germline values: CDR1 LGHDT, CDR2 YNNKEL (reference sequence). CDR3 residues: CASSQGTGGETQYF. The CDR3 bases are TGTGCCAGCAGCCAAGGGACAGGGGGTGAGACCCAGTACTTC.

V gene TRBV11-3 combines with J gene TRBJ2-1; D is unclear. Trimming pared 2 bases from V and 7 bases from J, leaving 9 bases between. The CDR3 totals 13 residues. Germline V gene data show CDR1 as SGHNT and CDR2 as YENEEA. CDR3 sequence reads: CASSLMARNEQFF. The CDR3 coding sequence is TGTGCCAGCAGCTTAATGGCTAGAAATGAGCAGTTCTTC.

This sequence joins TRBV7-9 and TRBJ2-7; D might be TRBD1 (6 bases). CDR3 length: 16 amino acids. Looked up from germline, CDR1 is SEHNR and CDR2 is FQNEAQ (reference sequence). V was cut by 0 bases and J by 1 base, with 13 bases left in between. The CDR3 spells CASSLAEHRASYEQYF. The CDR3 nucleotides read TGTGCCAGCAGCTTAGCGGAACACAGGGCGTCCTACGAGCAGTACTTC.

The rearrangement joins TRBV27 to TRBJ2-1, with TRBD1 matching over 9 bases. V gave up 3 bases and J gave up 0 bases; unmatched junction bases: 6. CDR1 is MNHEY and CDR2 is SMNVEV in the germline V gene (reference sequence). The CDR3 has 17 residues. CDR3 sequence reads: CASSFYDRGSSYNEQFF. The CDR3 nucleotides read TGTGCCAGCAGTTTTTATGACAGGGGGAGCTCCTACAATGAGCAGTTCTTC.

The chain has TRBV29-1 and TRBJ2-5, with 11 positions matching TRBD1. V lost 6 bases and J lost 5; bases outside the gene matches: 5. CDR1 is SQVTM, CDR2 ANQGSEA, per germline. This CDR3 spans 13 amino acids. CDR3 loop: CSVSGTGGETQYF. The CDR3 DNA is TGCAGCGTGTCCGGGACAGGGGGTGAGACCCAGTACTTC.

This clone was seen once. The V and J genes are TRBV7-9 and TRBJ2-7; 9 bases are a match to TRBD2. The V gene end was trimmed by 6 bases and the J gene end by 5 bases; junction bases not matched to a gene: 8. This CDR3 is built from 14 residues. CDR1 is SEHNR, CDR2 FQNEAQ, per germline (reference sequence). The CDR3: CASRPPGLANEQYF. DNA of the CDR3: TGTGCCAGCAGACCCCCGGGACTAGCTAACGAGCAGTACTTC.

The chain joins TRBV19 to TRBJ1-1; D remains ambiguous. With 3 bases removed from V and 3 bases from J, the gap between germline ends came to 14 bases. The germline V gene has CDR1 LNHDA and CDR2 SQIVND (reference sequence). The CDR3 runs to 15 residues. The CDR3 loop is CASSILPQTHTEAFF. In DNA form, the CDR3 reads TGTGCCAGTAGTATCCTGCCCCAGACACACACTGAAGCTTTCTTT.

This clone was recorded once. The CDR3 spells CASSLGGGAGNQPQHF. CDR3 DNA sequence: TGCGCCAGCAGCTTGGGGGGGGGCGCGGGCAATCAGCCCCAGCATTTT. The chain employs TRBV5-1 and TRBJ1-5; D perhaps matches TRBD1 (6 bases). V gave up 0 bases and J gave up 2 bases, with 12 bases separating them. Germline V gene sequence: CDR1 SGHRS, CDR2 YFSETQ. The CDR3 extends over 16 amino acids.

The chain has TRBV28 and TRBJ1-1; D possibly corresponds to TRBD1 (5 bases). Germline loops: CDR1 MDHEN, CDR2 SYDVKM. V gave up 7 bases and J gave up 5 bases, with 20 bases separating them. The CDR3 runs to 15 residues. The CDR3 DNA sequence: TGTGCCAGCACCCTGGGGCATAGAAGAGGAACTGAAGCTTTCTTT. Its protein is CASTLGHRRGTEAFF. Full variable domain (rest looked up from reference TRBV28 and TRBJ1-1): DVKVTQSSRYLVKRTGEKVFLECVQDMDHENMFWYRQDPGLGLRLIYFSYDVKMKEKGDIPEGYSVSREKKERFSLILESASTNQTSMYLCASTLGHRRGTEAFFGQGTRLTVV.